This T cell receptor (beta chain) is drawn from a study of blood T cell repertoires in COVID-19 (dated by TCRdb to the early 2020s). General notes on the study: Samples covering the acute and convalescent phases of COVID-19 were provided by collaborators in the United States, Italy and Spain. The material from the prospective study consisted of cDNA or gDNA derived from T cells, B-cell-depleted T cells, or PBMCs. Deeply sampled blood TCRbeta repertoires from subjects exposed to, actively infected with, or recovered from COVID-19 were included in the dataset. A freely available public database, intended as a resource for researchers studying the immune response to SARS-CoV-2, is where the repertoires were released. Samples came from the ongoing ImmuneRACE study (first 160 participants) plus 1,254 subjects from 6 global collaborators. Sample metadata almost always included a de-identified subject ID, COVID-19 status, age in years and sex. HLA class I and class II types, where available, came from metadata supplied by the sample provider rather than from assay-based typing.

A word on this clone: Its cognate antigen has yet to be identified. One base away there is no much larger clone; base qualities are not given.

TCRbeta CDR3 regions were amplified from genomic DNA using the immunoSEQ Assay, a bias-controlled multiplex PCR. The paper's processing steps were these. The number of nucleated cells in each sample was estimated by amplification of reference gene primers within the assay. Sequence reads were collapsed and filtered to measure the absolute abundance of every unique TCRbeta CDR3 rearrangement. For each sample, productive Simpson clonality was calculated as the square root of Simpson's diversity index over productive rearrangements. In TCRdb, the immuneACCESS table is reduced to in-frame sequences with V and J assigned. These tables do not hold every clone; where another copy was compared, an unresolved V gene accounts for under half, and the others remain unexplained. D and trimming come from the DNA, and the V and J calls and clone size come from that table. This sample holds fewer than 200,000 clones; 88% were observed only once. Clones ranked in the top ten supply roughly 25% of the sample.

Study-wide findings and limitations: The amount of clinical and demographic metadata varied by source and participant and was provided uncurated.

The germline V gene yields KGHDR for CDR1 and SFDVKD for CDR2. V drops 4 bases and J drops 7 bases, leaving 18 bases in between. The CDR3, from cysteine to phenylalanine, totals 16 residues. The kept DNA is CDR3 alone, 48 bases in frame from the first base. Whole blood was collected in K2EDTA tubes by collaborating institutions according to the institutions' own protocols. For TCRbeta analysis, collaborators shipped samples in one of three forms: frozen whole blood, isolated PBMCs, or DNA extracted from either of those sample types. The sequence links TRBV24-1 to TRBJ2-2, with TRBD1 tentatively as D gene (7 bases match). The sequencing input was peripheral blood. This sequence originates from a man aged 60-69 years with acute or convalescent COVID-19. The CDR3 reads as follows: CATSEGGQRGGGELFF. The DNA sequence is given as TGTGCCACCAGTGAGGGGGGACAGCGTGGTGGCGGGGAGCTGTTTTTT.